Each of the 27 T cell receptor beta chains below was sequenced from the same sample in a study of Ad26.COV2.S vaccination and SARS-CoV-2 variants. Sequencing used immunoSEQ multiplex PCR; TCRdb keeps in-frame clones, though not all of them. The table records some 300,000 clones, around four fifths of them present only once. Treatment reported: roughly 19 received Ad26.COV2.S at low or high dose, single or two shots; about 5 received placebo; per-sample allocation not given. Day 63 after the first vaccine or placebo injection was the time point for sampling. The material sequenced was peripheral blood, taken in a trial of Ad26.COV2.S vaccine versus placebo. The receptors derive from a person between 18 and 65 years old who received the Ad26.COV2.S COVID-19 vaccine or a placebo.

This chain joins TRBV11-2 and TRBJ1-1, with D hard to call. The CDR3 runs to 15 residues. The ends were cut back, 0 bases at V and 1 base at J, with 9 bases in the middle. Germline V CDR1 and CDR2: SGHAT, FQNNGV. The CDR3 loop is CASSLDSAGNTEAFF. The CDR3, as DNA: TGTGCCAGCAGCTTAGATTCGGCAGGGAACACTGAAGCTTTCTTT.

The chain links TRBV7-8 to TRBJ2-1; tentatively, D is TRBD2 (6 bases). V lost 0 bases to trimming and J lost 4 bases, with 13 bases between them. The CDR3 runs 16 residues. The germline gives CDR1 SGHVS, CDR2 FQNEAQ. In DNA, the CDR3 is TGTGCCAGCAGCTTAGCGGAGGGGTATTCTTACAATGAGCAGTTCTTC. Its translation is CASSLAEGYSYNEQFF. The variable domain in full, with the rest retrieved from reference TRBV7-8 and TRBJ2-1, is GAGVSQSPRYKVAKRGQDVALRCDPISGHVSLFWYQQALGQGPEFLTYFQNEAQLDKSGLPSDRFFAERPEGSVSTLKIQRTQQEDSAVYLCASSLAEGYSYNEQFFGPGTRLTVL.

The chain combines TRBV19 with TRBJ2-3; no reliable D call. With 3 bases removed from V and 7 bases from J, the gap between germline ends came to 11 bases. Germline CDR1 reads LNHDA; CDR2 reads SQIVND (reference sequence). The CDR3 runs to 13 residues. In DNA form, the CDR3 reads TGTGCCAGTAGTATCGTCTCTGGGAATACGCAGTATTTT. Its protein product is CASSIVSGNTQYF. Filled out from reference TRBV19 and TRBJ2-3, the complete variable domain reads DGGITQSPKYLFRKEGQNVTLSCEQNLNHDAMYWYRQDPGQGLRLIYYSQIVNDFQKGDIAEGYSVSREKKESFPLTVTSAQKNPTAFYLCASSIVSGNTQYFGPGTRLTVL.

The chain joins TRBV6-5 to TRBJ1-4, with D unclear. CDR1 MNHEY and CDR2 SVGAGI come from the germline V gene. The CDR3 is made up of 14 amino acids. Trimming left V 2 bases short and J 0 bases short, with 4 bases between. Here the CDR3 reads CASSYLATNEKLFF. The CDR3 DNA is TGTGCCAGCAGTTACCTTGCAACTAATGAAAAACTGTTTTTT.

The chain links TRBV7-2 to TRBJ2-7; no reliable D call. V was cut by 5 bases and J by 2 bases, with 16 bases left in between. CDR3 length: 15 residues. Germline-derived CDR1 and CDR2 are SGHTA and FQGNSA. The DNA for the CDR3 is TGTGCCAGCAGCCCGACGTCAGATAAGCCCTACGAGCAGTACTTC. Translated: CASSPTSDKPYEQYF.

The CDR3 reads CASSLAPDTEAFF. CDR3 nucleotides: TGTGCCAGCAGCTTGGCACCAGACACTGAAGCTTTCTTT. The chain combines TRBV5-6 with TRBJ1-1; D is ambiguous. V was shortened by 0 bases and J by 3 bases, with 6 bases between the two germline ends. Germline lookup yields CDR1 SGHDT and CDR2 YYEEEE. There are 13 residues in the CDR3.

V gene TRBV28 combines with J gene TRBJ1-2; no definite D call. Germline V gives CDR1 MDHEN, CDR2 SYDVKM. This CDR3 region has 13 residues. The V end lost 7 bases, the J end lost 1 base, and 10 bases lay between the germline ends. In DNA, the CDR3 is TGTGCCAGCAACGGAGGCGTTAACTATGGCTACACCTTC. Residues: CASNGGVNYGYTF.

The chain couples TRBV10-3 to TRBJ1-1; 9 bases are shared with TRBD1. The germline gives CDR1 ENHRY, CDR2 SYGVKD. The CDR3 extends over 16 amino acids. V shed 10 bases, J shed 0 bases, and the junction held 12 bases outside the gene matches. CDR3 in amino acids: CATRDRAFEVNTEAFF. CDR3 DNA: TGTGCCACCAGGGACAGGGCTTTTGAGGTGAACACTGAAGCTTTCTTT.

The rearrangement joins TRBV30 to TRBJ1-1; tentative D call: TRBD1 (5 bases). CDR1 and CDR2 from the germline V gene are GTSNPN and SVGIG (reference sequence). The CDR3 contains 10 residues. The V end was cut by 7 bases, the J end by 8 bases, with 11 bases between. CDR3 in DNA: TGTGCCTTGGAGCAGGGCGAAGCTTTCTTT. Protein product: CALEQGEAFF.

V is TRBV3-1 (or the pseudogene TRBV3-2) and J is TRBJ2-1, with D possibly being TRBD1 (5 bases). CDR1 and CDR2 (germline): LGHDT, YNNKEL (reference sequence). This CDR3 has 12 residues. Between the trimmed V and J ends, which lost 0 bases and 14 bases, there was a span of 11 bases. The DNA of the CDR3 is TGTGCCAGCAGCCAAGATTGGGGCAGGGAGTTCTTC. Translating it yields CASSQDWGREFF.

The chain has TRBV10-3 and TRBJ1-5, with no clear D. The length of the CDR3 is 14 residues. The germline V gene encodes CDR1 ENHRY and CDR2 SYGVKD. Trimming shortened V by 7 bases and J by 4 bases, and 14 bases separated the two germline ends. CDR3 DNA: TGTGCCATCAAGGGCGGAAACCCTAATCAGCCCCAGCATTTT. The encoded protein is CAIKGGNPNQPQHF.

V gene TRBV15 combines with J gene TRBJ1-2; D not resolved. The V end was cut by 0 bases, the J end by 7 bases, with 15 bases between. Germline CDR1 reads LNHNV; CDR2 reads YYDKDF (reference sequence). The CDR3 consists of 15 residues. The CDR3 DNA follows: TGTGCCACCAGCAGAGATAAAGGCTTGTTGATTGGCTACACCTTC. As protein: CATSRDKGLLIGYTF.

V gene TRBV19 combines with J gene TRBJ2-6; D gene unclear. V lost 1 base and J 2 bases, leaving 6 bases between the germline ends. The CDR3 totals 15 residues. The germline V gene encodes CDR1 LNHDA and CDR2 SQIVND (reference sequence). The CDR3 DNA sequence: TGTGCCAGTAGTATAGTAAGGACTGGGGCCAACGTCCTGACTTTC. Protein: CASSIVRTGANVLTF.

The CDR3: CASSIGDYSNQPQHF. The DNA of the CDR3 is TGTGCCAGTAGTATTGGGGATTATAGCAATCAGCCCCAGCATTTT. The chain couples TRBV19 to TRBJ1-5; D call uncertain. The germline gives CDR1 LNHDA, CDR2 SQIVND (reference sequence). CDR3 length: 15 amino acids. Trimming pared 3 bases from V and 0 bases from J, leaving 9 bases between.

Only one count was recorded for this clone. The CDR3 DNA is TGTGCCAGCAGCCAAGAAGGGAAAGTATCGAAATTGGACACTGAAGCTTTCTTT. Amino acid sequence: CASSQEGKVSKLDTEAFF. The V gene is TRBV3-1 (or the pseudogene TRBV3-2), the J gene TRBJ1-1, with unresolved D. CDR3 length: 18 amino acids. The germline gives CDR1 LGHDT, CDR2 YNNKEL (reference sequence). Trimming removed 0 bases from V and 3 bases from J, with 20 bases in between.

This chain links TRBV7-9 with TRBJ2-1; 11 bases map to TRBD2. CDR1 and CDR2 from the germline V gene are SEHNR and FQNEAQ (reference sequence). After removal of 5 bases from V and 5 bases from J, the junction contained 5 bases not matched to a gene. CDR3 length equals 15 residues. The CDR3 reads CASSPGLAGDNEQFF. The CDR3 DNA follows: TGTGCCAGCAGCCCCGGACTAGCGGGTGACAATGAGCAGTTCTTC.

The chain recombines TRBV18 with TRBJ2-3; tentatively, D is TRBD2 (5 bases). CDR1 is KGHSH, CDR2 LQKENI, per germline. This CDR3 is built from 14 residues. V was trimmed by 3 bases and J by 3 bases, leaving 10 bases between them. CDR3 nucleotides: TGTGCCAGCTCACCCAACCCGGGGACAGATACGCAGTATTTT. This codes for CASSPNPGTDTQYF.

V and J are TRBV7-3 and TRBJ2-7, with a possible D match to TRBD2 (5 bases). Trimming shortened V by 2 bases and J by 4 bases, and 9 bases separated the two germline ends. Germline CDR1 and CDR2: SGHTA and FQGTGA. The CDR3 spans 13 residues. Written as DNA, the CDR3 is TGTGCCAGCAGCTTAGGGGAGAATTACGAGCAGTACTTC. It yields the protein CASSLGENYEQYF. Complete variable domain (other parts from reference TRBV7-3 and TRBJ2-7): GAGVSQTPSNKVTEKGKYVELRCDPISGHTALYWYRQSLGQGPEFLIYFQGTGAADDSGLPNDRFFAVRPEGSVSTLKIQRTERGDSAVYLCASSLGENYEQYFGPGTRLTVT.

The rearrangement joins TRBV5-1 to TRBJ2-5; 7 bases are a match to TRBD2. CDR3 size: 16 residues. V shed 4 bases, J shed 3 bases, and the junction held 12 bases outside the gene matches. Germline V gene lookup returns CDR1 SGHRS and CDR2 YFSETQ. The CDR3 DNA is TGCGCCAGCAGCGCCCGGGACTACCGACCCGAAGAGACCCAGTACTTC. Its protein product is CASSARDYRPEETQYF.

This clone was observed a handful of times. The chain is built from TRBV5-1 and TRBJ2-1; the D gene is possibly TRBD1 (6 bases). Germline CDR1 SGHRS, CDR2 YFSETQ. The CDR3 extends over 15 amino acids. Trimming cost V 0 bases and J 8 bases, with 15 bases left between them. The DNA of the CDR3 is TGCGCCAGCAGCTTGGAACAGGGAAGGGGAGATGAGCAGTTCTTC. Protein: CASSLEQGRGDEQFF. Variable domain in full (rest from reference TRBV5-1 and TRBJ2-1): KAGVTQTPRYLIKTRGQQVTLSCSPISGHRSVSWYQQTPGQGLQFLFEYFSETQRNKGNFPGRFSGRQFSNSRSEMNVSTLELGDSALYLCASSLEQGRGDEQFFGPGTRLTVL.

V is TRBV7-3 and J is TRBJ2-3; D might be TRBD2 (7 bases). This CDR3 has 14 amino acids. The germline V gene has CDR1 SGHTA and CDR2 FQGTGA. The V end lost 1 base, the J end lost 5 bases, and 10 bases lay between the germline ends. DNA of the CDR3: TGTGCCAGCAGCTTAAGGGGGGGCGTAGATACGCAGTATTTT. The encoded protein is CASSLRGGVDTQYF. Complete variable domain (other parts from reference TRBV7-3 and TRBJ2-3): GAGVSQTPSNKVTEKGKYVELRCDPISGHTALYWYRQSLGQGPEFLIYFQGTGAADDSGLPNDRFFAVRPEGSVSTLKIQRTERGDSAVYLCASSLRGGVDTQYFGPGTRLTVL.

This rearrangement joins TRBV2 to TRBJ2-1; D is undetermined. Germline CDR1 SNHLY, CDR2 FYNNEI. The CDR3 has 14 amino acids. Trimming removed 2 bases from V and 5 bases from J, with 10 bases in between. The CDR3 protein is CASSERAGNNEQFF. The CDR3 coding sequence is TGTGCCAGCAGTGAACGGGCTGGAAACAATGAGCAGTTCTTC.

V and J are TRBV28 and TRBJ2-3, with 7 bases aligning to TRBD2. The V gene end was trimmed by 7 bases and the J gene end by 1 base; junction bases not matched to a gene: 2. Germline CDR1 MDHEN, CDR2 SYDVKM. The CDR3 totals 13 residues. The CDR3 region is CASNAGGTDTQYF. The CDR3, as DNA: TGTGCCAGCAATGCGGGGGGCACAGATACGCAGTATTTT.

The chain couples TRBV5-1 to TRBJ1-2, with D possibly matching TRBD1 (5 bases). Germline V CDR1 and CDR2: SGHRS, YFSETQ. V shed 2 bases and J shed 0 bases, with 17 bases lying between them. This CDR3 has 17 residues. The CDR3 region is CASSFFLRDPTNYGYTF. CDR3 bases: TGCGCCAGCAGCTTTTTTCTCAGGGATCCCACTAACTATGGCTACACCTTC.

V usage is TRBV19 and J usage is TRBJ2-7; D is perhaps TRBD2 (6 bases). The V gene's germline CDR1 is LNHDA and CDR2 SQIVND (reference sequence). V lost 1 base to trimming and J lost 2 bases, with 21 bases between them. The CDR3 extends over 18 amino acids. The DNA of the CDR3 is TGTGCCAGTAGTATAGCCCCCGTAGGTAGCGGTTCGACCTACGAGCAGTACTTC. Protein product: CASSIAPVGSGSTYEQYF.

This clone was seen a single time. The chain links TRBV18 to TRBJ1-6; 10 nucleotides align to TRBD1. The CDR3 is 15 amino acids. Unmatched junction bases numbered 6, after V lost 3 bases and J lost 10 bases. Per the germline V gene, CDR1 is KGHSH and CDR2 is LQKENI. CDR3 amino acids: CASSPGTGVKSPLHF. In nucleotides, the CDR3 is TGTGCCAGCTCACCTGGGACAGGGGTCAAGTCACCCCTCCACTTT.

The genes are TRBV4-1 and TRBJ2-7; 10 positions agree with TRBD1. Germline CDR1 and CDR2: MGHRA and YSYEKL. The CDR3 spans 16 residues. The V segment lost 1 base and the J segment 2 bases; nucleotides outside the gene matches: 5. The CDR3 bases are TGCGCCAGCAGCCAAGCCGGGACAGGGGTAACCTACGAGCAGTACTTC. It yields the protein CASSQAGTGVTYEQYF.